The sequence of this T cell receptor (beta chain) was determined in a study of CD8+ T cells in alopecia areata. CDR1 is SGHDT, CDR2 YYEEEE, per germline. With V trimmed by 4 bases and J by 11 bases, 8 bases remained unmatched. The CDR3 spans 12 residues. This clone came up a few times. RNA, once extracted, was reverse transcribed into cDNA for use as the sequencing template. Generated by immunoSEQ multiplex PCR, the TCRdb table keeps only in-frame clones and is missing some. The sample has about 110,000 clones, 55% to 70% seen once. The clonotype comes from a human donor with alopecia areata. Sequenced input: NKG2D-low CD8+ T cells sorted from blood. The chain joins TRBV5-6 to TRBJ1-1, with 7 bases aligning to TRBD1. CDR3 in amino acids: CASSIGQAWAFF. The DNA for the CDR3 is TGTGCCAGCAGCATCGGACAGGCTTGGGCTTTCTTT.